Each of the 6 T cell receptor beta chains below was sequenced from the same sample in a study of naive and memory T cell subsets. Two oligonucleotides, mixed equimolar, formed the beta constant-region primer covering TRBC1 and TRBC2. TCRdb passed the UMI-ligation and nested PCR reads through MiXCR, listing each CDR3 protein once. The sample includes 130,000 to 150,000 distinct CDR3 sequences, about a sixth of them seen just once. Sequencing was performed on naive CD4+ T cells from blood. The receptors derive from a human donor in good health.

The J gene is TRBJ2-3, the V gene TRBV7-8; no clear D gene. V dropped 5 bases and J dropped 1 base, with 16 bases sitting between them. CDR3 length: 16 residues. CDR1 SGHVS and CDR2 FQNEAQ come from the germline V gene. DNA of the CDR3: TGTGCCAGCAGCCTGAAGAGAGATCCCCGCACAGATACGCAGTATTTT. This encodes CASSLKRDPRTDTQYF.

J is TRBJ2-3 and V is TRBV7-9, with D tentatively TRBD1 (6 bases). Germline CDR1 SEHNR, CDR2 FQNEAQ (reference sequence). The CDR3 length is 14 residues. V was shortened by 3 bases and J by 2 bases, with 9 bases between the two germline ends. The CDR3 reads CASSLDSDTDTQYF. The CDR3 DNA reads as TGTGCCAGCAGCTTGGACAGTGACACAGATACGCAGTATTTT. Supplemented by reference TRBV7-9 and TRBJ2-3, the full variable domain reads DTGVSQNPRHKITKRGQNVTFRCDPISEHNRLYWYRQTLGQGPEFLTYFQNEAQLEKSRLLSDRFSAERPKGSFSTLEIQRTEQGDSAMYLCASSLDSDTDTQYFGPGTRLTVL.

This clonotype showed up just a few times. This chain connects TRBV11-2 to TRBJ2-3; 8 bases align to TRBD2. Germline assignment: CDR1 SGHAT and CDR2 FQNNGV. The CDR3 is 14 amino acids. With 5 bases clipped from V and 3 bases from J, the junction kept 4 bases outside the gene matches. CDR3 nucleotides: TGTGCCAGCAGCCTTAGCGGGAAGACAGATACGCAGTATTTT. As protein: CASSLSGKTDTQYF.

The chain links TRBV10-3 to TRBJ2-7; D not resolved. Trimming removed 7 bases from V and 7 bases from J, with 23 bases in between. CDR1 and CDR2 (germline): ENHRY, SYGVKD. The CDR3 totals 15 residues. The CDR3 coding sequence is TGTGCCATCACCTCCGATGGTCTCAAACCCGGGGAGCAGTACTTC. Translating gives CAITSDGLKPGEQYF.

This clonotype was counted only a few times. This rearrangement joins TRBV25-1 to TRBJ1-6; 7 bases map to TRBD1. V gave up 5 bases and J gave up 10 bases; unmatched junction bases: 8. Germline loops: CDR1 MGHDK, CDR2 SYGVNS. The CDR3 length is 14 residues. CDR3 region: CASSPRTGSSPLHF. The DNA for the CDR3 is TGTGCCAGCAGTCCTCGGACAGGATCCTCACCCCTCCACTTT.

The chain's CDR3 is CATPDRGVSSDTQYF. DNA for the CDR3: TGTGCCACACCGGACAGGGGTGTATCGTCAGATACGCAGTATTTT. The V and J genes are TRBV2 and TRBJ2-3; 9 nucleotides agree with TRBD1. The CDR3 has 15 amino acids. V dropped 10 bases and J dropped 4; count of bases not matched to a gene: 12. CDR1 SNHLY and CDR2 FYNNEI come from the germline V gene.